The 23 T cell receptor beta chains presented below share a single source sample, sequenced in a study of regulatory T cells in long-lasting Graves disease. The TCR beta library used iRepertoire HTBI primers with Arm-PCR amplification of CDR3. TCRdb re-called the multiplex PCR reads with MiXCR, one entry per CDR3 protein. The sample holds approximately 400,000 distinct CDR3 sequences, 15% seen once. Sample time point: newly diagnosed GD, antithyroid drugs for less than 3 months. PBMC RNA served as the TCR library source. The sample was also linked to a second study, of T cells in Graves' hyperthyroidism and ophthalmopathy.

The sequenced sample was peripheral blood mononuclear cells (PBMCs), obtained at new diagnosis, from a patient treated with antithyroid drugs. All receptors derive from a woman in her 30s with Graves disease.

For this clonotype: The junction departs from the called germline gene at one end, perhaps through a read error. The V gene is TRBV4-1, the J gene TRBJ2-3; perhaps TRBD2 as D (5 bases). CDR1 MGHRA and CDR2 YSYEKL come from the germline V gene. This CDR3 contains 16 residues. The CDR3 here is CASSQASRVSTDTQYF. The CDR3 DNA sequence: TGTGCCAGCAGCCAGGCTAGCCGAGTCAGCACAGATACGCAGTATTTT.

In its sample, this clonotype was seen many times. The CDR3 here is CASSQDLGAYGYTF. As DNA, the CDR3 is TGTGCCAGCAGCCAAGATCTTGGTGCCTATGGCTACACCTTC. The chain carries TRBV3-1 and TRBJ1-2, with D uncertain. With 0 bases removed from V and 4 bases from J, the gap between germline ends came to 9 bases. This CDR3 region has 14 residues. Germline loops: CDR1 LGHDT, CDR2 YNNKEL (reference sequence). Full variable domain (remainder filled in from reference TRBV3-1 and TRBJ1-2): DTAVSQTPKYLVTQMGNDKSIKCEQNLGHDTMYWYKQDSKKFLKIMFSYNNKELIINETVPNRFSPKSPDKAHLNLHINSLELGDSAVYFCASSQDLGAYGYTFGSGTRLTVV.

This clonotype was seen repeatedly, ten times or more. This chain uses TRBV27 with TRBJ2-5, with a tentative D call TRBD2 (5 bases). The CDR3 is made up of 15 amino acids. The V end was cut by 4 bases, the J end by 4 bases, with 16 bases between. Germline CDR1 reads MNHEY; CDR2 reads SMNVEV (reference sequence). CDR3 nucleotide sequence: TGTGCCAGCAGTTCCACTAGGAAACTCGGAGAGACCCAGTACTTC. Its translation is CASSSTRKLGETQYF.

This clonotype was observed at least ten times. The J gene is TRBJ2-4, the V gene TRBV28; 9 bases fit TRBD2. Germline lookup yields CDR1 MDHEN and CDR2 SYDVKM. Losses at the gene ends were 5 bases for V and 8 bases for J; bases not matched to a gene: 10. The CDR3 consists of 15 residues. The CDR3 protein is CASSASAGGRDIQYF. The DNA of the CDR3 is TGTGCCAGCAGTGCTTCCGCGGGAGGGCGAGACATTCAGTACTTC.

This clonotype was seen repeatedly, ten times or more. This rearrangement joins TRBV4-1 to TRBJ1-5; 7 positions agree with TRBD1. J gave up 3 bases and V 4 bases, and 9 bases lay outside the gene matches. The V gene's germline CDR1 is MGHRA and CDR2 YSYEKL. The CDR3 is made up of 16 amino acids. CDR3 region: CASSPHWGTDNQPQHF. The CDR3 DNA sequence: TGCGCCAGCAGCCCGCATTGGGGGACAGACAATCAGCCCCAGCATTTT.

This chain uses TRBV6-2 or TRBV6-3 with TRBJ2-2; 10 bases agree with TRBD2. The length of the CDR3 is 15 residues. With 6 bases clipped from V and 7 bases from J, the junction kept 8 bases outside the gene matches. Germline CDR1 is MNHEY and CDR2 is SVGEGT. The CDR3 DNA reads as TGTGCCAGCAGAACAAGCGGGAGGGCGGTCGGGGAGCTGTTTTTT. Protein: CASRTSGRAVGELFF.

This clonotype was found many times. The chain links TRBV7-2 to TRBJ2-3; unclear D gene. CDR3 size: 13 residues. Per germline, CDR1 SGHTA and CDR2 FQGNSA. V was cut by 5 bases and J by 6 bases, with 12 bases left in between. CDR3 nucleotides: TGTGCCAGCAGCCCCCAGTCAGGTGATACGCAGTATTTT. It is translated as CASSPQSGDTQYF.

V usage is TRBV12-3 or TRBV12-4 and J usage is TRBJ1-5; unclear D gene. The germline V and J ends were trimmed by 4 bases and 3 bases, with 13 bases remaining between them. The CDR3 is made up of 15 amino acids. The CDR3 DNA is TGTGCCAGCAGTTACGCGTTCACGGCCAATCAGCCCCAGCATTTT. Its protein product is CASSYAFTANQPQHF.

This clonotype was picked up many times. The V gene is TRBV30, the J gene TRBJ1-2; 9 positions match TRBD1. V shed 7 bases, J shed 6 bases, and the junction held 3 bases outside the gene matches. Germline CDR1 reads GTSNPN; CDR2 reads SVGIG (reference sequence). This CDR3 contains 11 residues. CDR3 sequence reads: CALQGADGYTF. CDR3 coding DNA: TGTGCCTTACAGGGGGCCGATGGCTACACCTTC.

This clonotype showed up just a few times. The CDR3 is CSVGSAINQPQHF. The CDR3 bases are TGCAGCGTTGGGTCAGCGATCAATCAGCCCCAGCATTTT. The V and J genes are TRBV29-1 and TRBJ1-5; D is ambiguous. This CDR3 is built from 13 residues. Between the trimmed V and J ends, which lost 4 bases and 3 bases, there was a span of 10 bases. Per the germline V gene, CDR1 is SQVTM and CDR2 is ANQGSEA.

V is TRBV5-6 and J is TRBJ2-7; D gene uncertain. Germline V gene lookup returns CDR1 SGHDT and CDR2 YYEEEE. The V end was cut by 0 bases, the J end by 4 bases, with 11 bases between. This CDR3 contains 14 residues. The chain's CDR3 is CASSLEQTNYEQYF. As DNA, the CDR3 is TGTGCCAGCAGCTTGGAACAGACGAATTACGAGCAGTACTTC.

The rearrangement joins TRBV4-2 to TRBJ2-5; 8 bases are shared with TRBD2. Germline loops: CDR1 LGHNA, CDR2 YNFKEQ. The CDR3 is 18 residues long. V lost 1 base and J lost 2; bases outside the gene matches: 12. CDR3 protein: CASSQGQAWREAQETQYF. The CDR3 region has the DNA TGTGCCAGCAGCCAAGGTCAGGCCTGGCGGGAGGCACAAGAGACCCAGTACTTC.

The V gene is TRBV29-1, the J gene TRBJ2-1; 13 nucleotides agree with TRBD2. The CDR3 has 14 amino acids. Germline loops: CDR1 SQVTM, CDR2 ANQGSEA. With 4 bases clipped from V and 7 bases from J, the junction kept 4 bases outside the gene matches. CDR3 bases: TGCAGCGTTGTAGGACTAGCGGGAGTAAATGAGCAGTTCTTC. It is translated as CSVVGLAGVNEQFF.

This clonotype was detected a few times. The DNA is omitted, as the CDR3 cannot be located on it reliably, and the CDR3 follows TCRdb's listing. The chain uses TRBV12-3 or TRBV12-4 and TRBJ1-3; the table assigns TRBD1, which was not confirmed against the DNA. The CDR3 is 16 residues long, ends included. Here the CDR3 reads CASSFGLGAPGNTTYF.

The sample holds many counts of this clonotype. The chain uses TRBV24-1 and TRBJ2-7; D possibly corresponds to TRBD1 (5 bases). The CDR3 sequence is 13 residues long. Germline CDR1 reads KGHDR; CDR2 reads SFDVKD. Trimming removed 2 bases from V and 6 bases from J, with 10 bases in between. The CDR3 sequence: CATSDSGQLEQYF. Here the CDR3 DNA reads TGTGCCACCAGTGATTCAGGGCAACTCGAGCAGTACTTC.

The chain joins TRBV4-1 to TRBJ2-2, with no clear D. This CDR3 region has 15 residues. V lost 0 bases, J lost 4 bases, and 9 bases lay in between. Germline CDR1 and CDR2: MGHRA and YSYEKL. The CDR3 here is CASSQDRDLTGELFF. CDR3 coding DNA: TGCGCCAGCAGCCAAGATAGAGACCTCACCGGGGAGCTGTTTTTT.

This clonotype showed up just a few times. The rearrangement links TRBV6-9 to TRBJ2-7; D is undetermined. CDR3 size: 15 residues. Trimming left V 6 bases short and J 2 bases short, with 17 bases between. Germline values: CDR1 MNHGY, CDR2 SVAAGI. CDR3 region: CASSYQARFPYEQYF. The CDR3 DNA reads TGTGCCAGCAGCTATCAGGCACGATTCCCCTACGAGCAGTACTTC.

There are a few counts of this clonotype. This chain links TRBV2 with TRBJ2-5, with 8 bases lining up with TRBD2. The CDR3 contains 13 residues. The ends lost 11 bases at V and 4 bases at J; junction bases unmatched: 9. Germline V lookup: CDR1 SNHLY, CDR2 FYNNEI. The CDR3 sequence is CAGRGGGRETQYF. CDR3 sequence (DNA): TGTGCCGGACGGGGGGGAGGACGAGAGACCCAGTACTTC.

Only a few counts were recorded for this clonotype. The CDR3 nucleotides are TGTGCCAGTAGTATTGGGCAGGAAAGCTCCTACGAGCAGTACTTC. Its translation is CASSIGQESSYEQYF. The chain uses TRBV19 and TRBJ2-7; no reliable D call. CDR3 length: 15 amino acids. Trimming removed 3 bases from V and 0 bases from J, with 12 bases in between. Looked up from germline, CDR1 is LNHDA and CDR2 is SQIVND (reference sequence).

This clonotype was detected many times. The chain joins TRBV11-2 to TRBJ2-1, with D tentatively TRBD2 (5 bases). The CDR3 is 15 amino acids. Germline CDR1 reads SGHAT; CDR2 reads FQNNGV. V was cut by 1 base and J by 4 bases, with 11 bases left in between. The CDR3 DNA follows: TGTGCCAGCAGCTTAGGAGGACGGACTTACAATGAGCAGTTCTTC. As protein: CASSLGGRTYNEQFF.

The CDR3 DNA is TGTGCCAGTACTAGACTAGCGGGAGGGCCCGCAGATACGCAGTATTTT. It translates to CASTRLAGGPADTQYF. The chain uses TRBV11-2 and TRBJ2-3; TRBD2 aligns across 14 bases. CDR3 size: 16 residues. Germline V gene sequence: CDR1 SGHAT, CDR2 FQNNGV. The J segment lost 4 bases and the V segment lost 9 bases, leaving 9 bases of the junction unmatched.

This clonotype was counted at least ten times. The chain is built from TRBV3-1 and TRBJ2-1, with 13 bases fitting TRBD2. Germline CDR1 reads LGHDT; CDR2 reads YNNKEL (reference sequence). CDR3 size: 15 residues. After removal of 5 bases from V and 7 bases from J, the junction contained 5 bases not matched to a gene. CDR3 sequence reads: CASSFRLAGGNEQFF. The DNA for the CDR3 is TGTGCCAGCAGCTTCCGACTAGCGGGAGGAAATGAGCAGTTCTTC.

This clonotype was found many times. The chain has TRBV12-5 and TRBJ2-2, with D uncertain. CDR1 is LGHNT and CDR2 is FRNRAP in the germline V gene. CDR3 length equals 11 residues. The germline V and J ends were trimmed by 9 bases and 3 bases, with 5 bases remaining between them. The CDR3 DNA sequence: TGTGCTAGCCAATACACCGGGGAGCTGTTTTTT. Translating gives CASQYTGELFF.